This T cell receptor (beta chain) appears in the sequencing data of a study of blood T cell repertoires in COVID-19. Study as a whole: The study drew acute and convalescent COVID-19 samples from the United States, Italy and Spain. Sources were T cells, B-cell-depleted T cells, or PBMCs; the material itself was cDNA or gDNA.

The CDR3 extends over 12 amino acids. Germline CDR1 and CDR2: SNHLY and FYNNEI. J lost 7 bases, V lost 6 bases, and 4 bases had no gene match. The count of this clone is one. In the study's own analysis: Scientists estimated how many nucleated cells there were by amplifying reference gene primers. Only in-frame clones appear in the TCRdb table, and some are missing; sequencing was by immunoSEQ multiplex PCR. V and J calls and clone size are those listed in that table; D and trimming were worked out from the DNA. The sample yields about 210,000 clones, about 92% seen once. What was sequenced was peripheral blood. This TCR came from a man aged 25-45 years with acute or convalescent COVID-19. This chain uses TRBV2 with TRBJ1-2; 8 bases fit TRBD1. CDR3 amino acids: CASRGQGGGYTF. The CDR3 DNA reads TGTGCCAGCAGAGGACAGGGTGGTGGCTACACCTTC.